These T cell receptor beta chains were read from a single sample in a study of blood T cells in healthy people across ages. MiXCR was run by TCRdb on the 5' RACE reads, yielding one entry per CDR3 protein. The repertoire holds some 1 million distinct CDR3 sequences, 45% seen once, with 15% to 20% in the top ten. Material: blood. The receptors were gathered from a woman in her fifties or sixties in good health. The CDR3 runs from the conserved cysteine through the conserved F or W. The D gene is left open where the match is weak. Clone sizes are given selectively: once, few, many, or a class where the clone is expanded.

abundance,v_gene,j_gene,d_gene,CDR3aa,CDR3nt
NA,TRBV7-6,TRBJ2-2,NA,CASSFSRELLPGELFF,TGTGCCAGCAGCTTTTCTCGGGAGTTACTCCCCGGGGAGCTGTTTTTT
few,TRBV7-9,TRBJ2-1,NA,CASSLAPVEQFF,TGTGCCAGCAGCTTAGCGCCTGTTGAGCAGTTCTTC
many,TRBV10-3,TRBJ1-2,NA,CAISESSNYGYTF,TGTGCCATCAGTGAGTCTTCGAACTATGGCTACACCTTC
few,TRBV6-6,TRBJ2-7,NA,CASSRAQASYEQYF,TGTGCCAGCAGCCGTGCTCAGGCCTCCTACGAGCAGTACTTC
NA,TRBV3-1,TRBJ1-2,TRBD1,CASSQASGGGGGYTF,TGTGCCAGCAGCCAAGCCTCGGGAGGGGGCGGTGGCTACACCTTC
few,TRBV2,TRBJ2-1,NA,CASSEHAGALGNEQFF,TGTGCCAGCAGTGAGCACGCAGGCGCTCTCGGCAATGAGCAGTTCTTC
NA,TRBV29-1,TRBJ1-3,TRBD1,CSVGQGFGNTIYF,TGCAGCGTCGGACAGGGATTTGGAAACACCATATATTTT
NA,TRBV5-6,TRBJ2-3,NA,CASSSILDTQYF,TGTGCCAGCAGCTCGATCCTAGATACGCAGTATTTT
NA,TRBV6-6,TRBJ1-6,NA,CASGDGIPNSPLHF,TGTGCCAGCGGTGACGGGATTCCTAATTCACCCCTCCACTTT
few,TRBV28,TRBJ2-5,TRBD2,CASSPTEGGPETQYF,TGTGCCAGCAGCCCCACCGAGGGAGGGCCGGAGACCCAGTACTTC
NA,TRBV6-6,TRBJ2-7,NA,CASKSDKGYYEQYF,TGTGCCAGCAAATCGGACAAGGGGTACTACGAGCAGTACTTC
NA,TRBV9,TRBJ1-2,TRBD1,CASMRTGEEGGYTF,TGTGCCAGCATGAGGACAGGGGAAGAGGGTGGCTACACCTTC
NA,TRBV24-1,TRBJ2-5,TRBD1,CATSDARQGPRETQYF,TGTGCCACCAGTGATGCACGACAGGGGCCTCGGGAGACCCAGTACTTC
NA,TRBV24-1,TRBJ2-1,TRBD1,CATSDWGPTTGGEYNEQFF,TGTGCCACCAGTGATTGGGGCCCCACAACAGGGGGAGAATACAATGAGCAGTTCTTC
few,TRBV7-2,TRBJ1-6,TRBD1,CASSPGQGLSSPLHF,TGTGCCAGCAGCCCGGGACAGGGGTTGAGTTCACCCCTCCACTTT
NA,TRBV5-1,TRBJ2-7,NA,CASSQPRSGLSYEQYF,TGCGCCAGCAGCCAACCCCGTTCGGGGCTCTCCTACGAGCAGTACTTC
few,TRBV10-3,TRBJ2-7,NA,CAISDASHSYEQYF,TGTGCCATCAGTGATGCGTCTCACTCCTACGAGCAGTACTTC
many,TRBV12-3/TRBV12-4,TRBJ2-1,NA,CASTLGYEQFF,TGTGCCAGCACCTTAGGATATGAGCAGTTCTTC
NA,TRBV28,TRBJ2-3,TRBD1,CASRENRQGLTDTQYF,TGTGCCAGCAGGGAGAACCGACAGGGTCTCACAGATACGCAGTATTTT
few,TRBV12-3/TRBV12-4,TRBJ2-3,NA,CASSLLDTSTDTQYF,TGTGCCAGCAGTTTATTGGACACGAGCACAGATACGCAGTATTTT
NA,TRBV7-9,TRBJ1-1,NA,CASSLGQGGNTEAFF,TGTGCCAGCAGCTTAGGGCAGGGCGGTAACACTGAAGCTTTCTTT
NA,TRBV7-8,TRBJ2-3,NA,CASSLIRSDTQYF,TGTGCCAGCAGCTTAATCCGATCAGATACGCAGTATTTT
few,TRBV6-6,TRBJ2-1,NA,CASGNNEQFF,TGTGCCAGCGGTAATAATGAGCAGTTCTTC
NA,TRBV18,TRBJ1-6,NA,CASSGDAYNSPLHF,TGTGCCAGCTCAGGAGACGCCTATAATTCACCCCTCCACTTT
few,TRBV3-1,TRBJ1-2,NA,CASSLRQISNYGYTF,TGTGCCAGCAGCCTACGACAGATCTCTAACTATGGCTACACCTTC
NA,TRBV5-1,TRBJ2-7,TRBD2,CASSLSSGRANHEQYF,TGCGCCAGCAGCTTAAGTAGCGGGAGGGCGAACCACGAGCAGTACTTC
few,TRBV15,TRBJ2-5,NA,CATSRDTRGTQYF,TGTGCCACCAGCAGAGATACTCGGGGGACCCAGTACTTC
many,TRBV29-1,TRBJ2-4,NA,CSVSGPAKNIQYF,TGCAGCGTTTCTGGACCGGCCAAAAACATTCAGTACTTC
few,TRBV12-3/TRBV12-4,TRBJ2-1,NA,CASTLASSGEQFF,TGTGCCAGCACCCTTGCAAGTTCGGGTGAGCAGTTCTTC
NA,TRBV6-2/TRBV6-3,TRBJ2-3,TRBD2,CASSTGPGRGTDTQYF,TGTGCCAGCAGTACGGGACCCGGGAGGGGCACAGATACGCAGTATTTT
few,TRBV12-3/TRBV12-4,TRBJ2-7,NA,CATGPQIDEQYF,TGTGCCACCGGCCCCCAGATAGACGAGCAGTACTTC
few,TRBV5-5,TRBJ2-7,TRBD2,CASSLRTSDSYEQYF,TGTGCCAGCAGCTTGAGGACTAGCGACTCCTACGAGCAGTACTTC
NA,TRBV6-6,TRBJ1-2,NA,CASKTGTNPYYGYTF,TGTGCCAGTAAAACAGGGACGAATCCCTACTATGGCTACACCTTC
few,TRBV10-3,TRBJ2-7,TRBD2,CAISEPSGEGRFEQYF,TGTGCCATCAGTGAACCTTCTGGGGAGGGCCGGTTTGAGCAGTACTTC
NA,TRBV12-3/TRBV12-4,TRBJ2-1,TRBD2,CASNLSLGGGKYNEQFF,TGTGCCAGCAACCTATCTTTGGGGGGAGGGAAATACAATGAGCAGTTCTTC
NA,TRBV12-3/TRBV12-4,TRBJ2-7,NA,CASSWEESSYNEQYF,TGTGCCAGCTCCTGGGAGGAAAGCTCCTACAATGAGCAGTACTTC
few,TRBV20-1,TRBJ2-7,TRBD2,CSAGYTPLAGVGEQYF,TGCAGTGCTGGCTACACCCCGCTAGCGGGAGTCGGCGAGCAGTACTTC
few,TRBV7-9,TRBJ1-2,TRBD1,CASSLLGQGAPGYTF,TGTGCCAGCAGCTTATTGGGACAGGGGGCGCCTGGCTACACCTTC